Listed below are T cell receptor beta chains from one sample, sequenced in a study of shared clonotypes between healthy human individuals. The repertoire was sequenced with immunoSEQ multiplex PCR; TCRdb's copy has only in-frame clones and lacks some. The sample lists about 2.3 million clones, around 93% occurring once. Source material: naive CD4+ T cells from PBMCs. Every receptor here comes from a man younger than 30 in good health. Some clones in this sample may be carry-over from other donors' samples. CDR3s include the opening cysteine and the closing phenylalanine or tryptophan. Fields, in order: clone size, J gene, D gene, V gene, CDR3 protein, CDR3 DNA. D genes are given only for firm matches. Expanded clones get a size class; other rows say once, few or many, or leave the size out.

clone_size: NA; j_call: TRBJ2-7; d_call: NA; v_call: TRBV28; cdr3_aa: CASSLPTGINEQYF; cdr3_nt: TGTGCCAGCAGTTTACCAACAGGGATTAACGAGCAGTACTTC
clone_size: NA; j_call: TRBJ2-1; d_call: TRBD2; v_call: TRBV9; cdr3_aa: CASSVVGSGGPSYNEQFF; cdr3_nt: TGTGCCAGCAGCGTCGTTGGTAGCGGGGGCCCTAGCTACAATGAGCAGTTCTTC
clone_size: NA; j_call: TRBJ1-2; d_call: NA; v_call: TRBV4-3; cdr3_aa: CASSPRDRRNYGYTF; cdr3_nt: TGCGCCAGCAGCCCGAGGGACCGTCGAAACTATGGCTACACCTTC
clone_size: NA; j_call: TRBJ2-1; d_call: NA; v_call: TRBV5-4; cdr3_aa: CASSLGQSSYNEQFF; cdr3_nt: TGTGCCAGCAGCTTGGGCCAGAGCTCCTACAATGAGCAGTTCTTC
clone_size: NA; j_call: TRBJ2-7; d_call: TRBD1; v_call: TRBV2; cdr3_aa: CASRSGQGGYEQYF; cdr3_nt: TGTGCCAGCAGGTCGGGACAGGGGGGATACGAGCAGTACTTC
clone_size: NA; j_call: TRBJ1-5; d_call: NA; v_call: TRBV7-9; cdr3_aa: CASSLVLDQPQHF; cdr3_nt: TGTGCCAGCAGCTTAGTATTAGATCAGCCCCAGCATTTT
clone_size: NA; j_call: TRBJ1-2; d_call: NA; v_call: TRBV19; cdr3_aa: CASSETGRATGYTF; cdr3_nt: TGTGCCAGTAGTGAAACGGGGAGGGCTACCGGCTACACCTTC
clone_size: NA; j_call: TRBJ1-1; d_call: NA; v_call: TRBV2; cdr3_aa: CASSSDRNTEAFF; cdr3_nt: TGTGCCAGCAGTTCCGACAGGAACACTGAAGCTTTCTTT
clone_size: NA; j_call: TRBJ2-3; d_call: TRBD1; v_call: TRBV18; cdr3_aa: CASSPRQGKTDTQYF; cdr3_nt: TGTGCCAGCTCACCCAGACAGGGGAAGACAGATACGCAGTATTTT
clone_size: few; j_call: TRBJ1-1; d_call: NA; v_call: TRBV21-1; cdr3_aa: CASSDRQDGDTEAFF; cdr3_nt: TGTGCCAGCAGCGATCGACAGGATGGGGACACTGAAGCTTTCTTT
clone_size: NA; j_call: TRBJ1-3; d_call: TRBD1; v_call: TRBV29-1; cdr3_aa: CSVGLDRAGNTIYF; cdr3_nt: TGCAGCGTTGGACTCGACAGGGCTGGAAACACCATATATTTT
clone_size: NA; j_call: TRBJ2-7; d_call: TRBD2; v_call: TRBV7-9; cdr3_aa: CASKGGTSVEEQYF; cdr3_nt: TGTGCCAGCAAAGGAGGGACTAGCGTTGAAGAGCAGTACTTC
clone_size: NA; j_call: TRBJ2-7; d_call: TRBD1; v_call: TRBV5-1; cdr3_aa: CASSPGDRAYEQYF; cdr3_nt: TGCGCCAGCAGCCCTGGGGACAGAGCCTACGAGCAGTACTTC
clone_size: NA; j_call: TRBJ2-5; d_call: NA; v_call: TRBV30; cdr3_aa: CAWSVLSGSQYF; cdr3_nt: TGTGCCTGGAGTGTTTTGTCCGGGAGTCAGTACTTC
clone_size: NA; j_call: TRBJ2-7; d_call: NA; v_call: TRBV5-1; cdr3_aa: CASSTHPTSSSYEQYF; cdr3_nt: TGCGCCAGCAGCACACACCCGACTAGTTCCTCCTACGAGCAGTACTTC
clone_size: NA; j_call: TRBJ2-7; d_call: TRBD1; v_call: TRBV15; cdr3_aa: CATSPRRQGVHEQYF; cdr3_nt: TGTGCCACCAGCCCGCGTAGACAGGGGGTCCACGAGCAGTACTTC
clone_size: NA; j_call: TRBJ1-2; d_call: TRBD1; v_call: TRBV28; cdr3_aa: CASSYPGQKIYGYTF; cdr3_nt: TGTGCCAGCAGTTACCCGGGACAGAAAATCTATGGCTACACCTTC
clone_size: once; j_call: TRBJ2-1; d_call: NA; v_call: TRBV7-9; cdr3_aa: CASSLVGGDFFF; cdr3_nt: TGTGCCAGCAGCTTAGTAGGCGGGGATTTCTTCTTC
clone_size: NA; j_call: TRBJ2-4; d_call: NA; v_call: TRBV6-1; cdr3_aa: CASSEGGAKNIQYF; cdr3_nt: TGTGCCAGCAGTGAAGGTGGAGCCAAAAACATTCAGTACTTC
clone_size: once; j_call: TRBJ2-1; d_call: TRBD2; v_call: TRBV11-2; cdr3_aa: CASSLKIGGTSNEQFF; cdr3_nt: TGTGCCAGCAGCTTAAAAATTGGCGGGACTAGCAATGAGCAGTTCTTC
clone_size: NA; j_call: TRBJ2-5; d_call: TRBD1; v_call: TRBV5-4; cdr3_aa: CASSRTGLQMETQYF; cdr3_nt: TGTGCCAGCAGCAGGACAGGGTTACAAATGGAGACCCAGTACTTC
clone_size: NA; j_call: TRBJ2-2; d_call: TRBD2; v_call: TRBV2; cdr3_aa: CASKLATNTGELFF; cdr3_nt: TGTGCCAGCAAACTAGCGACGAACACCGGGGAGCTGTTTTTT
clone_size: once; j_call: TRBJ2-3; d_call: NA; v_call: TRBV7-8; cdr3_aa: CASSLKAGTLSTDTQYF; cdr3_nt: TGTGCCAGCAGCTTGAAAGCGGGCACCCTTAGCACAGATACGCAGTATTTT
clone_size: NA; j_call: TRBJ2-7; d_call: NA; v_call: TRBV2; cdr3_aa: CASKPGQVPYEQYF; cdr3_nt: TGTGCCAGCAAACCGGGACAAGTACCCTACGAGCAGTACTTC
clone_size: NA; j_call: TRBJ2-1; d_call: TRBD2; v_call: TRBV28; cdr3_aa: CASSPYMGGLAGVSHNEQFF; cdr3_nt: TGTGCCAGCAGTCCGTATATGGGAGGGCTAGCGGGAGTAAGCCACAATGAGCAGTTCTTC